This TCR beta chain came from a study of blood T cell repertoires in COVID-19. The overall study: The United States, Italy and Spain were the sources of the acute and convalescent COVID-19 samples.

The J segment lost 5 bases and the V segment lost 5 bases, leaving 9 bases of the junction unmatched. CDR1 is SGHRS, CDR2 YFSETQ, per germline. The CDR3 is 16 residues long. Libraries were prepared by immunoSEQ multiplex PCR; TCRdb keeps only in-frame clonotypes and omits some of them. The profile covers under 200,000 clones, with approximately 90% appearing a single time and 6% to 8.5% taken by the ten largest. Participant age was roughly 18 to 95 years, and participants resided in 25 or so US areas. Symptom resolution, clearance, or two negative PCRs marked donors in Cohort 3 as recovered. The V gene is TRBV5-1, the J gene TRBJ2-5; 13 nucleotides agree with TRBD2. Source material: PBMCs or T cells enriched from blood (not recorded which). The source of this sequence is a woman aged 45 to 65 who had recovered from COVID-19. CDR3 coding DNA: TGCGCCAGCAGTCCACGACTAGCGGGGGGCGGGGAGACCCAGTACTTC. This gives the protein CASSPRLAGGGETQYF.